This entry lists 27 T cell receptor beta chains sequenced from one sample in a study of blood T cells in healthy people across ages. The second PCR ran about 6 to 12 cycles with a sample-barcoded 5' primer and J-beta primers. Each CDR3 protein gets one entry after TCRdb re-called the 5' RACE reads with MiXCR. The sample contains 500,000 to 550,000 distinct CDR3 sequences, approximately 25% of which appear only once. A further study also used this sample, focusing on T cells of mothers and their children.

Source material: blood. Source of these receptors: a boy between 10 and 17 years old in good health.

This clonotype was counted once. Because the CDR3's place on the DNA is in doubt, the DNA is left out and the CDR3 is given as listed by TCRdb. The V call is TRBV28, the J call TRBJ2-2; TRBD1, as called in the table, went unchecked against the DNA. Counting both end residues, the CDR3 totals 21 amino acids. The germline V gene encodes CDR1 MDHEN and CDR2 SYDVKM. The CDR3 here is CASSQLTYEQYFGPGTGELFF.

This chain connects TRBV29-1 to TRBJ2-3; D not certain. Per the germline V gene, CDR1 is SQVTM and CDR2 is ANQGSEA. This CDR3 region has 16 residues. V was trimmed by 2 bases and J by 0 bases, leaving 15 bases between them. The DNA for the CDR3 is TGCAGCGTTGAAATGAGGTTAGCAGATAGCACAGATACGCAGTATTTT. Amino acids: CSVEMRLADSTDTQYF.

This sequence joins TRBV5-8 and TRBJ2-1; D tentatively fits TRBD1 or TRBD2 (5 bases each). Per germline, CDR1 SGHTS and CDR2 YDEGEE. V was cut by 6 bases and J by 0 bases, with 16 bases left in between. This CDR3 is 16 amino acids long. This CDR3 is CASTLRGWSSYNEQFF. In DNA form, the CDR3 reads TGTGCCAGCACCTTACGGGGCTGGAGCTCCTACAATGAGCAGTTCTTC.

This chain links TRBV5-1 with TRBJ1-2; D is unclear. Germline-derived CDR1 and CDR2 are SGHRS and YFSETQ. Trimming took off 3 bases at V and 7 bases at J, with 13 bases between the two ends. This CDR3 has 13 residues. The CDR3 loop reads CASSSQAGSGYTF. The CDR3 DNA reads TGCGCCAGCAGCTCGCAGGCAGGTTCTGGCTACACCTTC.

The chain uses TRBV29-1 and TRBJ1-1; D uncertain. Deletions cut 3 bases from V and 4 bases from J, with 12 bases between. Germline CDR1 reads SQVTM; CDR2 reads ANQGSEA. The CDR3 sequence is 13 residues long. The CDR3 nucleotides read TGCAGCGTTGATCGGGATTGGAGCACTGAAGCTTTCTTT. It encodes CSVDRDWSTEAFF.

This clonotype was picked up a small number of times. CDR3 in amino acids: CASSPDRGSNNEQFF. CDR3 nucleotide sequence: TGTGCCAGCAGCCCCGACAGGGGGTCCAACAATGAGCAGTTCTTC. This chain joins TRBV7-3 and TRBJ2-1; 9 nucleotides agree with TRBD1. Germline trimming cut 5 bases from V and 5 bases from J; bases unmatched to any gene: 7. Germline-derived CDR1 and CDR2 are SGHTA and FQGTGA. This CDR3 region has 15 residues.

This clonotype has more than one count but fewer than ten. This sequence joins TRBV29-1 and TRBJ1-2, with unresolved D. The V end lost 0 bases, the J end lost 3 bases, and 11 bases lay between the germline ends. The CDR3 extends over 14 amino acids. Germline V CDR1 and CDR2: SQVTM, ANQGSEA. CDR3 DNA: TGCAGCGTTGAAGATCCCGACGGAGACTATGGCTACACCTTC. It yields the protein CSVEDPDGDYGYTF.

The rearrangement joins TRBV6-1 to TRBJ2-7, with D perhaps assigned TRBD1 or TRBD2 (5 bases each). Germline CDR1 and CDR2: MNHNS and SASEGT. Trimming took 6 bases from V and 0 from J, leaving 21 bases between them. The CDR3 loop spans 17 amino acids. As DNA, the CDR3 is TGTGCCAGCAGAAGATCCCGGGACCTTCAACGCTCCTACGAGCAGTACTTC. This codes for CASRRSRDLQRSYEQYF.

This clonotype has only a few counts. This chain connects TRBV18 to TRBJ2-5; D unclear. The CDR3 consists of 11 residues. The V end lost 2 bases, the J end lost 5 bases, and 3 bases lay between the germline ends. Germline assignment: CDR1 KGHSH and CDR2 LQKENI. CDR3 residues: CASSPLETQYF. In DNA, the CDR3 is TGTGCCAGCTCACCATTGGAGACCCAGTACTTC.

The rearrangement joins TRBV5-1 to TRBJ2-7, with TRBD1 as a possible D gene (6 bases). Germline-derived CDR1 and CDR2 are SGHRS and YFSETQ. The CDR3 totals 15 residues. Between the trimmed V and J ends, which lost 3 bases and 0 bases, there was a span of 13 bases. Here the CDR3 DNA reads TGCGCCAGCAGCTGGGGACATCTGAGCTCCTACGAGCAGTACTTC. It encodes CASSWGHLSSYEQYF. Combining the CDR3 with reference TRBV5-1 and TRBJ2-7 gives the whole variable domain KAGVTQTPRYLIKTRGQQVTLSCSPISGHRSVSWYQQTPGQGLQFLFEYFSETQRNKGNFPGRFSGRQFSNSRSEMNVSTLELGDSALYLCASSWGHLSSYEQYFGPGTRLTVT.

This clonotype was seen a handful of times. The chain employs TRBV28 and TRBJ2-5; a weak D match, TRBD2 (6 bases). Germline-derived CDR1 and CDR2 are MDHEN and SYDVKM. Deletions cut 3 bases from V and 11 bases from J, with 16 bases between. The CDR3 length is 13 residues. The CDR3 reads CASSFLGSGEQYF. The DNA of the CDR3 is TGTGCCAGCAGTTTCCTAGGATCGGGGGAGCAGTACTTC.

The chain is built from TRBV7-9 and TRBJ1-6, with D hard to call. From germline, CDR1 is SEHNR and CDR2 FQNEAQ (reference sequence). The CDR3 runs to 19 residues. V was trimmed by 5 bases and J by 0 bases, leaving 20 bases between them. The CDR3 region has the DNA TGTGCCAGCAGCCCTGCGATGCCTAGTGTCAGCTCCTATAATTCACCCCTCCACTTT. It translates to CASSPAMPSVSSYNSPLHF.

V usage is TRBV20-1 and J usage is TRBJ2-5; 8 nucleotides agree with TRBD2. The CDR3 spans 14 residues. V trimming: 2 bases; J trimming: 4 bases; junction bases outside the gene matches: 6. Germline V gene data show CDR1 as DFQATT and CDR2 as SNEGSKA (reference sequence). CDR3 sequence: CSARTSGGGETQYF. The CDR3 nucleotides are TGCAGTGCTAGAACTAGCGGTGGCGGAGAGACCCAGTACTTC.

Concerning this clonotype itself: Given the absence of the conserved phenylalanine or tryptophan at the CDR3 end, a read error is likely. The chain carries TRBV6-2 or TRBV6-3 and TRBJ2-1, with 9 bases matching TRBD2. Germline CDR1 is MNHEY and CDR2 is SVGEGT. There are 15 residues in the CDR3. Trimming cost V 4 bases and J 7 bases; bases outside gene matches: 8. The CDR3 here is CASSLRTSESNEQFS. DNA for the CDR3: TGTGCCAGCAGTTTGAGGACTAGCGAGTCTAATGAGCAGTTCTCC.

This rearrangement joins TRBV7-9 to TRBJ2-1, with TRBD2 identical over 9 bases. Germline CDR1 reads SEHNR; CDR2 reads FQNEAQ (reference sequence). V trimming: 2 bases; J trimming: 9 bases; junction bases outside the gene matches: 8. The CDR3 has 15 residues. CDR3 region: CASSLWERGEVEQFF. CDR3 nucleotide sequence: TGTGCCAGCAGCTTATGGGAGCGGGGGGAGGTTGAGCAGTTCTTC. The complete variable domain, with remaining parts taken from reference TRBV7-9 and TRBJ2-1, reads DTGVSQNPRHKITKRGQNVTFRCDPISEHNRLYWYRQTLGQGPEFLTYFQNEAQLEKSRLLSDRFSAERPKGSFSTLEIQRTEQGDSAMYLCASSLWERGEVEQFFGPGTRLTVL.

This clonotype has more than one count but fewer than ten. The chain has TRBV29-1 and TRBJ2-5; 10 bases match TRBD2. Losses at the gene ends were 4 bases for V and 1 base for J; bases not matched to a gene: 15. Per the germline V gene, CDR1 is SQVTM and CDR2 is ANQGSEA. The CDR3 runs 18 residues. CDR3 in amino acids: CSVGGEVAGGRFQETQYF. The DNA for the CDR3 is TGCAGCGTTGGGGGAGAGGTAGCGGGAGGACGTTTCCAAGAGACCCAGTACTTC.

This clonotype appeared a few times. Written as DNA, the CDR3 is TGCAGCGGGCAGGGGGCTGACTATGGCTACACCTTC. This translates into CSGQGADYGYTF. The rearrangement uses TRBV29-1 and TRBJ1-2; TRBD1 matches at 8 bases. V gave up 7 bases and J gave up 3 bases; unmatched junction bases: 4. CDR3 length: 12 amino acids. CDR1 SQVTM and CDR2 ANQGSEA come from the germline V gene.

CDR3 amino acids: CASLVLRTYNEQFF. CDR3 bases: TGTGCCAGCCTCGTGTTGAGAACGTACAATGAGCAGTTCTTC. This chain connects TRBV5-6 to TRBJ2-1; D call uncertain. CDR3 size: 14 residues. Trimming left V 7 bases short and J 4 bases short, with 15 bases between. CDR1 is SGHDT and CDR2 is YYEEEE in the germline V gene.

The chain recombines TRBV20-1 with TRBJ2-7, with 11 bases fitting TRBD2. CDR3 length: 14 amino acids. The trim removed 3 bases at V and 3 bases at J, leaving 4 bases unmatched. Germline V gene sequence: CDR1 DFQATT, CDR2 SNEGSKA (reference sequence). Written as DNA, the CDR3 is TGCAGTGCTAGGGGACTAGCGGAGCACTACGAGCAGTACTTC. It codes for CSARGLAEHYEQYF.

Only a few counts were recorded for this clonotype. The chain combines TRBV29-1 with TRBJ1-4; TRBD1 might be the D (6 bases). The CDR3 is 13 amino acids. V was cut by 3 bases and J by 10 bases, with 15 bases left in between. The germline V gene encodes CDR1 SQVTM and CDR2 ANQGSEA. Here the CDR3 reads CSVDSGGGGKLFF. CDR3 DNA sequence: TGCAGCGTTGATTCCGGGGGCGGGGGAAAACTGTTTTTT.

The chain recombines TRBV27 with TRBJ1-5; 7 nucleotides align to TRBD1. Germline values: CDR1 MNHEY, CDR2 SMNVEV (reference sequence). The CDR3 consists of 17 residues. The V segment lost 4 bases and the J segment 4 bases; nucleotides outside the gene matches: 13. The CDR3 DNA reads as TGTGCCAGCAGTTCTTCCCGACAGGGAGGGGGAAATCAGCCCCAGCATTTT. This sequence encodes CASSSSRQGGGNQPQHF.

This clonotype showed up just once. This rearrangement joins TRBV20-1 to TRBJ2-5; D ambiguous. Germline V gives CDR1 DFQATT, CDR2 SNEGSKA (reference sequence). The CDR3 is made up of 13 amino acids. Trimming removed 6 bases at V and 1 base at J, with 12 bases between. The CDR3 reads CSAPKDSQETQYF. The CDR3 DNA follows: TGCAGTGCACCGAAAGACTCCCAAGAGACCCAGTACTTC.

This clonotype occurred many times. V gene TRBV11-2 combines with J gene TRBJ1-3; no reliable D call. V was shortened by 3 bases and J by 8 bases, with 5 bases between the two germline ends. The CDR3 runs to 11 residues. Germline CDR1 and CDR2: SGHAT and FQNNGV. The DNA of the CDR3 is TGTGCCAGCAGCTTGGTAGACACCATATATTTT. Its protein is CASSLVDTIYF.

In its sample, this clonotype was seen a few times. This chain connects TRBV27 to TRBJ2-7, with 10 bases fitting TRBD1. Germline values: CDR1 MNHEY, CDR2 SMNVEV (reference sequence). There are 15 residues in the CDR3. With V trimmed by 6 bases and J by 0 bases, 5 bases remained unmatched. In nucleotides, the CDR3 is TGTGCCAGCAGAACGGGACAGGGGAGCTCCTACGAGCAGTACTTC. Translated, it gives CASRTGQGSSYEQYF.

This clonotype was counted only a few times. The V and J genes are TRBV5-6 and TRBJ1-5; weak D call: TRBD1 (6 bases). This CDR3 spans 15 amino acids. Germline CDR1 SGHDT, CDR2 YYEEEE. Trimming took 4 bases from V and 2 from J, leaving 13 bases between them. For the CDR3, the DNA is TGTGCCAGCAGCGATCAGGGGCGACGCAATCAGCCCCAGCATTTT. The encoded protein is CASSDQGRRNQPQHF.

The V gene is TRBV12-3 or TRBV12-4, the J gene TRBJ2-5; D uncertain. CDR3 size: 13 residues. V lost 7 bases and J 8 bases, leaving 17 bases between the germline ends. The CDR3 DNA follows: TGTGCCAGCACCCCGCAGCAGAGCGCCACCCAGTACTTC. This gives the protein CASTPQQSATQYF.

This clonotype was detected a few times. The chain joins TRBV30 to TRBJ1-2; 7 positions match TRBD1. The CDR3 is 16 residues long. V shed 1 base and J 3 bases; nucleotides not matched to a gene: 11. Germline lookup yields CDR1 GTSNPN and CDR2 SVGIG (reference sequence). CDR3 in amino acids: CAWSAARKGAYYGYTF. The CDR3 DNA follows: TGTGCCTGGAGTGCCGCTAGGAAGGGGGCCTACTATGGCTACACCTTC. Full variable domain (rest looked up from reference TRBV30 and TRBJ1-2): SQTIHQWPATLVQPVGSPLSLECTVEGTSNPNLYWYRQAAGRGLQLLFYSVGIGQISSEVPQNLSASRPQDRQFILSSKKLLLSDSGFYLCAWSAARKGAYYGYTFGSGTRLTVV.